Listed below are T cell receptor beta chains from one sample, sequenced in a study of PD-1 blockade in mismatch repair-deficient tumors. Generated by immunoSEQ multiplex PCR, the TCRdb table keeps only in-frame clones and is missing some. Of 60,000 to 65,000 clones in the sample, 88% are singletons; the top ten hold about 14%. Sequencing used peripheral blood, obtained 52 weeks after starting pembrolizumab. The receptors were gathered from an adult with mismatch repair-deficient cancer. The conserved cysteine and the conserved F or W are not part of the CDR3 here. For some rows the clone size is stated as once, few or many, or as a class when expanded; others skip it.

cdr3_aa,clone_size,v_call,j_call
ASSQGIIDEQF,NA,TRBV4-3,TRBJ2-1
ASSLVEGTEAF,NA,TRBV5-8,TRBJ1-1
AWGVTGELF,few,TRBV30,TRBJ2-2
SVKTSYYEQY,NA,TRBV29-1,TRBJ2-7
ASSSVTGDTEAF,NA,TRBV11-2,TRBJ1-1
ASKFWHRVSEKLF,NA,TRBV27,TRBJ1-4
SVATGGTGDYEQY,NA,TRBV29-1,TRBJ2-7
ASSSRTQKPYEQY,NA,TRBV6-6,TRBJ2-7
ASSRGTSGRGETQY,NA,TRBV11-2,TRBJ2-5
ASSLAPSLRNEQF,NA,TRBV5-8,TRBJ2-1
ASSHPAGGRWEQY,NA,TRBV13,TRBJ2-7
ASTVRTGYTGELF,once,TRBV6-1,TRBJ2-2
ASSLVGRFQETQY,once,TRBV11-2,TRBJ2-5
ASQGEGGSTDTQY,NA,TRBV4-1,TRBJ2-3
ASSSRQGTGELF,NA,TRBV5-1,TRBJ2-2
ASTLSSSSYNEQF,NA,TRBV7-9,TRBJ2-1
ASSVGQIDNEQF,NA,TRBV9,TRBJ2-1
ASSLGRAGANVLT,NA,TRBV27,TRBJ2-6
ASSQTPGLAIGEQF,NA,TRBV4-2,TRBJ2-1
ASSQVAAGETYEQY,NA,TRBV14,TRBJ2-7
ASSLWGRAGELF,NA,TRBV27,TRBJ2-2
ASSFDGNQPQH,NA,TRBV5-6,TRBJ1-5
ASTLWNEQF,NA,TRBV6-1,TRBJ2-1
ASSLAGGLAGENEQY,NA,TRBV5-1,TRBJ2-7
ASSHRTGIGTGELF,once,TRBV7-9,TRBJ2-2
ASSLSGGRGQF,NA,TRBV27,TRBJ2-1
ASSYGTGKNIQY,NA,TRBV6-5,TRBJ2-4
ASSSGLAGVNEQF,once,TRBV7-9,TRBJ2-1
ASSRGHRETQY,once,TRBV14,TRBJ2-5
ASRQNLPNSYNEQF,once,TRBV4-1,TRBJ2-1
ASSKARGRYNEQF,NA,TRBV21-1,TRBJ2-1
ASSLAQELF,NA,TRBV5-1,TRBJ2-2
ASSLGLLGLAGEGNEQF,NA,TRBV11-1,TRBJ2-1
ASSDSGGNEQF,NA,TRBV6-4,TRBJ2-1
ARRRDITNTEAF,NA,TRBV21-1,TRBJ1-1
ASSLRLERGSYEQY,NA,TRBV5-4,TRBJ2-7
ASSKVIRGEESTDTQY,NA,TRBV21-1,TRBJ2-3
ASSLTGTGGGTEAF,NA,TRBV5-6,TRBJ1-1
ASSLSANTEAF,NA,TRBV7-3,TRBJ1-1
ASRAGQGGSGEQY,NA,TRBV6-5,TRBJ2-7
ATSRVLHDEQY,NA,TRBV15,TRBJ2-7
AWSRRLTDTQY,NA,TRBV30,TRBJ2-3
SVPSRYFGQGVFGDTEAF,NA,TRBV29-1,TRBJ1-1
ASGPGTGMNTEAF,once,TRBV27,TRBJ1-1
ASSRRDGSGELF,NA,TRBV18,TRBJ2-2
ASSISPLAGGNYEQY,NA,TRBV19,TRBJ2-7
ASSVSSRRGGTTDTQY,NA,TRBV9,TRBJ2-3
ASSGGTGSNTQY,once,TRBV9,TRBJ2-3